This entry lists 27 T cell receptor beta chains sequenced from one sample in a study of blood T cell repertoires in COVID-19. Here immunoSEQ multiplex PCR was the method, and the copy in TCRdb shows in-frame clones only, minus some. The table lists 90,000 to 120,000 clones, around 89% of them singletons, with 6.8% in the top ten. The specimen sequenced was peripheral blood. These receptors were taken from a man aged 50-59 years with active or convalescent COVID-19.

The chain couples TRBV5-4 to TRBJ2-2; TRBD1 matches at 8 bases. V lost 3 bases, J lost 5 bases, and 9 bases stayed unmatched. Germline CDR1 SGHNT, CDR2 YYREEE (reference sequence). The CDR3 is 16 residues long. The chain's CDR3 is CASSSGQGLETGELFF. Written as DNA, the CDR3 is TGTGCCAGCAGCTCAGGACAGGGACTGGAAACCGGGGAGCTGTTTTTT.

CDR3 in amino acids: CASSPRTSGRLYEQYF. In DNA, the CDR3 is TGTGCCAGCAGTCCTCGGACTAGCGGGAGACTCTACGAGCAGTACTTC. This chain joins TRBV28 and TRBJ2-7; 13 bases agree with TRBD2. This CDR3 has 16 amino acids. CDR1 MDHEN and CDR2 SYDVKM come from the germline V gene. The J segment lost 3 bases and the V segment lost 5 bases, leaving 7 bases of the junction unmatched.

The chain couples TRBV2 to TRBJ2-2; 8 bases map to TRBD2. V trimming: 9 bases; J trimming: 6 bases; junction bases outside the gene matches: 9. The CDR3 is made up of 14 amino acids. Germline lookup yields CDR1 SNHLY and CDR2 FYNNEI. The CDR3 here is CARAGGGPAGELFF. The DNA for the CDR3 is TGTGCCAGGGCGGGCGGGGGGCCTGCCGGGGAGCTGTTTTTT.

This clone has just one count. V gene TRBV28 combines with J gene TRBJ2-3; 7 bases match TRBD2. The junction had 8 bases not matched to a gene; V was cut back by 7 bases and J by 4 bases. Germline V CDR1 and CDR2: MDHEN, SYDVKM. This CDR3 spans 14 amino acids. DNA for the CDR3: TGTGCCAGCATGGTGGGAGGGCCCTCAGATACGCAGTATTTT. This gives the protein CASMVGGPSDTQYF.

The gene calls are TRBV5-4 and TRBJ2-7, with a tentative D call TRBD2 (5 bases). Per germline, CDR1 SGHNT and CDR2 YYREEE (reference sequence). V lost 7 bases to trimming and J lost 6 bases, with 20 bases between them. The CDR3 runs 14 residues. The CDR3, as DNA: TGTGCCAGCCGCCGGTTCGGGGATTCGGGCGAGCAGTACTTC. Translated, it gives CASRRFGDSGEQYF.

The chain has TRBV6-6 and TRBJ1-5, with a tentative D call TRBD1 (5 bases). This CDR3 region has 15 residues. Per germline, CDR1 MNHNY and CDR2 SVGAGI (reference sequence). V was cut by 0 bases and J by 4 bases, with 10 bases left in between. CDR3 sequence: CASSYSTARNQPQHF. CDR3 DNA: TGTGCCAGCAGTTACTCGACAGCGAGGAATCAGCCCCAGCATTTT.

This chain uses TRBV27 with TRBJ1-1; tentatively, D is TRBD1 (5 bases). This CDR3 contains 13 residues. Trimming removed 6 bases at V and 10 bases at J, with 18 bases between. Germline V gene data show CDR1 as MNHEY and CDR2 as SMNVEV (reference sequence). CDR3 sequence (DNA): TGTGCCAGCAGCGGCAGGGAGGGAGACTTAGCTTTCTTT. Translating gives CASSGREGDLAFF.

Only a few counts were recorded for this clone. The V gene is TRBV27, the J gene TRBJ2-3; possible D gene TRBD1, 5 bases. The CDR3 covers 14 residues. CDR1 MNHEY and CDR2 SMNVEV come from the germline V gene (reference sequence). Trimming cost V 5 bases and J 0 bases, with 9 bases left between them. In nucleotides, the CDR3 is TGTGCCAGCAGTCCGACAGACAGCACAGATACGCAGTATTTT. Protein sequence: CASSPTDSTDTQYF.

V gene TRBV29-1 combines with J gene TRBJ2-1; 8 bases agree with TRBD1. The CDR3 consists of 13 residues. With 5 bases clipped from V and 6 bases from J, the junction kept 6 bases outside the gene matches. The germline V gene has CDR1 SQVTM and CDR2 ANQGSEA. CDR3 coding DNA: TGCAGCGTTATAGGACAGGGCTTCAATGAGCAGTTCTTC. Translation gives CSVIGQGFNEQFF.

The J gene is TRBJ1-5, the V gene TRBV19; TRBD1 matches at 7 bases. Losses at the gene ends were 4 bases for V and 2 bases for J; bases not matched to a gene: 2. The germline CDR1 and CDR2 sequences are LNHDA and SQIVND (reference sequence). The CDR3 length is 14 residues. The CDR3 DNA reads TGTGCCAGTAGTACCACAGGGGGCAATCAGCCCCAGCATTTT. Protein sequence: CASSTTGGNQPQHF.

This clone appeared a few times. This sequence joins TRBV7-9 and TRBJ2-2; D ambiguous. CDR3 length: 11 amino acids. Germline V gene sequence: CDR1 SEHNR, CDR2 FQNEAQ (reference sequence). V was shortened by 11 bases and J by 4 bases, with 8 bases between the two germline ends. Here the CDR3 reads CAGFPTGELFF. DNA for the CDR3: TGTGCCGGCTTCCCCACCGGGGAGCTGTTTTTT.

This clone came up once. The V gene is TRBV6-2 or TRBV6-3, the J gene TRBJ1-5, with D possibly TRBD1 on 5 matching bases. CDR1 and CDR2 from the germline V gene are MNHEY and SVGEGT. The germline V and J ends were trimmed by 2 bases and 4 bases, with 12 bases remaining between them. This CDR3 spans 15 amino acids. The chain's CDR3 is CASSYQSQGNQPQHF. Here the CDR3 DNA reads TGTGCCAGCAGTTACCAAAGCCAGGGAAATCAGCCCCAGCATTTT.

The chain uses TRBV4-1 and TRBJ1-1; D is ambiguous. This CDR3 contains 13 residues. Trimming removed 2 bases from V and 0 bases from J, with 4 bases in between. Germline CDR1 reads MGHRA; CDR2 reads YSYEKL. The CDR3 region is CASSQRMNTEAFF. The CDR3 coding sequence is TGCGCCAGCAGCCAACGTATGAACACTGAAGCTTTCTTT.

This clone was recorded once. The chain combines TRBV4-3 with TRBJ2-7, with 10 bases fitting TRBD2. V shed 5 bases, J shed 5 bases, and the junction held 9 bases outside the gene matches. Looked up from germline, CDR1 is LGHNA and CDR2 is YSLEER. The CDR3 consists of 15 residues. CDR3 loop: CASSILSGRAHEQYF. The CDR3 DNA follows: TGCGCCAGCAGCATCCTAAGCGGGAGGGCTCACGAGCAGTACTTC.

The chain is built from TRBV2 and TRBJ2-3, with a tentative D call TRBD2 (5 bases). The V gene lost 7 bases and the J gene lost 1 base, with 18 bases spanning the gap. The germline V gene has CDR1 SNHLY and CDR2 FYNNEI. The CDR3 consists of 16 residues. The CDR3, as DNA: TGTGCCAGCAACAGAGGCGAGGGCCGACGCACAGATACGCAGTATTTT. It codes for CASNRGEGRRTDTQYF.

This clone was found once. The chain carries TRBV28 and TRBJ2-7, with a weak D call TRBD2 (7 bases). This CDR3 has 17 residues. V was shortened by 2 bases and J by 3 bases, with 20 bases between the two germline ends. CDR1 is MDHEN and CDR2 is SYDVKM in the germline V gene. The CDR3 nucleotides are TGTGCCAGCAGTTTACAATGGGGGCTAGCGGTATTCTACGAGCAGTACTTC. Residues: CASSLQWGLAVFYEQYF.

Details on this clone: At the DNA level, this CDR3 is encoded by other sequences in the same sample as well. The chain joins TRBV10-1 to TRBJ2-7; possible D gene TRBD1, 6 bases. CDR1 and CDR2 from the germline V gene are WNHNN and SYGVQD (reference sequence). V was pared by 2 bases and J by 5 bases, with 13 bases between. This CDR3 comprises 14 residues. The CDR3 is CASSEGQGMHEQYF. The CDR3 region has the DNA TGCGCCAGCAGTGAGGGGCAGGGGATGCACGAGCAGTACTTC.

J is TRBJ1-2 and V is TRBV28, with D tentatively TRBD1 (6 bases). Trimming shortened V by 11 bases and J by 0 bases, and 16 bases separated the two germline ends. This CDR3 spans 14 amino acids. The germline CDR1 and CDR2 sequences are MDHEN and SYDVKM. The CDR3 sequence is CASGGQPPNYGYTF. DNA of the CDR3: TGTGCCTCGGGGGGGCAGCCTCCTAACTATGGCTACACCTTC.

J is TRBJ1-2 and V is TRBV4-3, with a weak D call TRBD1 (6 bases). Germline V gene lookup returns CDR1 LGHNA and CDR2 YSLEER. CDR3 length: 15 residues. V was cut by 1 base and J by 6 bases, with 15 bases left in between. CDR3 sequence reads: CASSQAFGGAHGYTF. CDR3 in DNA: TGCGCCAGCAGCCAAGCCTTTGGGGGGGCCCATGGCTACACCTTC.

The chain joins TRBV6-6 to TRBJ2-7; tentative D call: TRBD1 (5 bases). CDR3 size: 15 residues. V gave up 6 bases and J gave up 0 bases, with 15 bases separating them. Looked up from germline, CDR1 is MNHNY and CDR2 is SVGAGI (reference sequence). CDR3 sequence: CASSPIRQSSYEQYF. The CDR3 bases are TGTGCCAGCAGCCCTATAAGACAGAGCTCCTACGAGCAGTACTTC.

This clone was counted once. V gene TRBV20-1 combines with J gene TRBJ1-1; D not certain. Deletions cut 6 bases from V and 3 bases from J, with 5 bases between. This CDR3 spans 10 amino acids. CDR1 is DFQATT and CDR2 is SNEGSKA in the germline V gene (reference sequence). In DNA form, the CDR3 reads TGCAGTGCCCCCGACACTGAAGCTTTCTTT. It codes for CSAPDTEAFF.

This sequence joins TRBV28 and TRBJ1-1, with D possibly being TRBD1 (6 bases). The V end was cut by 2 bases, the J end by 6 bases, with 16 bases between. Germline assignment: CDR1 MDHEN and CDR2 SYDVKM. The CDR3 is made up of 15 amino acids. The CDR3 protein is CASSLHSDRVSEAFF. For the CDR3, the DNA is TGTGCCAGCAGTTTACACTCGGACAGAGTATCTGAAGCTTTCTTT.

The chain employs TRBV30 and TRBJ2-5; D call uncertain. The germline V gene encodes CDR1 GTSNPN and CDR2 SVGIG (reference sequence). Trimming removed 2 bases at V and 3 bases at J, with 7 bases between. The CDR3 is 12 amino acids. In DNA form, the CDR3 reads TGTGCCTGGAGTCTGGCGGAAGAGACCCAGTACTTC. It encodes CAWSLAEETQYF. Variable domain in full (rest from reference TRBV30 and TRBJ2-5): SQTIHQWPATLVQPVGSPLSLECTVEGTSNPNLYWYRQAAGRGLQLLFYSVGIGQISSEVPQNLSASRPQDRQFILSSKKLLLSDSGFYLCAWSLAEETQYFGPGTRLLVL.

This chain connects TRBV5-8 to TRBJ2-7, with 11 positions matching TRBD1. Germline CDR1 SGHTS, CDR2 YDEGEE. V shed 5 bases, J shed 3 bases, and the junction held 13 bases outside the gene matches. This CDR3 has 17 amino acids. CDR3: CASSSGWGQGDRYEQYF. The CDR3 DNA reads TGTGCCAGCAGTTCCGGGTGGGGACAGGGGGATCGCTACGAGCAGTACTTC.

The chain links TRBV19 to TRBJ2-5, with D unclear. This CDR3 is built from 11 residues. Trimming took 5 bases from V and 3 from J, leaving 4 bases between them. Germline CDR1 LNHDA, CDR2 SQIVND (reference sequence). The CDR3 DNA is TGTGCCAGTAGTTCAGAAGAGACCCAGTACTTC. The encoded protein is CASSSEETQYF.

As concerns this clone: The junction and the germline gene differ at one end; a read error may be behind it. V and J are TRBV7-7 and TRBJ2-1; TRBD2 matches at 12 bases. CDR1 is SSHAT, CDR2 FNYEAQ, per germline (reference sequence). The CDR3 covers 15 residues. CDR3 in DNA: TGTGCTAGCAGCCCGGGACTAGCGGGCGCAAATGAGCAGTTCTTC. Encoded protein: CASSPGLAGANEQFF.

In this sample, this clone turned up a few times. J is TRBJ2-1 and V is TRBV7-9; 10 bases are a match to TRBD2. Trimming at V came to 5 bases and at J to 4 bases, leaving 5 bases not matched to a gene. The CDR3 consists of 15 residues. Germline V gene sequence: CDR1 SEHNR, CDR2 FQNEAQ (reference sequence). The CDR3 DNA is TGTGCCAGCAGCCCGACTAGCGGGCAATACAATGAGCAGTTCTTC. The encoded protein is CASSPTSGQYNEQFF.